The 31 T cell receptor beta chains reported below all come from one sample, sequenced in a study of Tregs in tolerant kidney transplant recipients. Clones were sequenced by immunoSEQ multiplex PCR, and TCRdb holds only the in-frame ones, with some missing. The sample lists about 110,000 clones, around 90% occurring once. The source was CD4+ T cells from blood, collected before the transplant. The receptors were sampled from a human donor who received a combined kidney and bone marrow transplant.

This chain connects TRBV9 to TRBJ2-1; the D is unclear. The germline gives CDR1 SGDLS, CDR2 YYNGEE. The V end lost 3 bases, the J end lost 4 bases, and 11 bases lay between the germline ends. This CDR3 has 14 residues. CDR3 DNA: TGTGCCAGCAGCGCCGCGTCCATATACAATGAGCAGTTCTTC. This gives the protein CASSAASIYNEQFF.

V usage is TRBV29-1 and J usage is TRBJ1-3; D ambiguous. CDR3 size: 13 residues. Trimming removed 6 bases at V and 8 bases at J, with 17 bases between. Germline V lookup: CDR1 SQVTM, CDR2 ANQGSEA. CDR3 coding DNA: TGCAGCGTCGAGGGTACTCTCTCGGACACCATATATTTT. Translating gives CSVEGTLSDTIYF.

In its sample, this clone was seen once. The genes are TRBV7-2 and TRBJ2-1; TRBD2 agrees at 13 bases. V trimming: 6 bases; J trimming: 10 bases; junction bases outside the gene matches: 12. CDR1 SGHTA and CDR2 FQGNSA come from the germline V gene. The CDR3 is made up of 16 amino acids. The CDR3 reads CASRLTSGGVALEQFF. In DNA form, the CDR3 reads TGTGCCAGCAGGCTCACTAGCGGGGGGGTAGCTTTGGAGCAGTTCTTC.

The chain joins TRBV7-6 to TRBJ2-1; 9 bases align to TRBD2. The V segment lost 11 bases and the J segment 9 bases; nucleotides outside the gene matches: 14. Germline CDR1 reads SGHVS; CDR2 reads FNYEAQ. The CDR3 has 14 residues. This CDR3 is CAQFLAGGPSEQFF. CDR3 in DNA: TGTGCCCAATTCCTGGCGGGAGGGCCCAGTGAGCAGTTCTTC.

This chain uses TRBV7-8 with TRBJ2-7; TRBD2 aligns across 14 bases. Losses at the gene ends were 5 bases for V and 2 bases for J; bases not matched to a gene: 8. Germline values: CDR1 SGHVS, CDR2 FQNEAQ. CDR3 length: 17 residues. The CDR3 sequence is CASSRLAGGPRAYEQYF. CDR3 nucleotides: TGTGCCAGCAGCCGACTAGCGGGGGGGCCCCGGGCCTACGAGCAGTACTTC.

The chain is built from TRBV11-2 and TRBJ2-7; the D gene is possibly TRBD1 (6 bases). This CDR3 region has 16 residues. Per the germline V gene, CDR1 is SGHAT and CDR2 is FQNNGV. The V and J ends lost 6 bases and 3 bases respectively, with 21 bases between them. The CDR3: CASSHRSGTSVYEQYF. The CDR3 bases are TGTGCCAGCAGTCATCGATCCGGGACATCCGTCTACGAGCAGTACTTC.

The rearrangement joins TRBV5-1 to TRBJ2-7; D possibly corresponds to TRBD1 (5 bases). Germline V gene sequence: CDR1 SGHRS, CDR2 YFSETQ. The CDR3 totals 15 residues. Trimming stripped 6 bases from V and 5 bases from J, with 21 bases between. In DNA, the CDR3 is TGCGCCAGCACCCAAGGTGGCAGGACAACCGACGAGCAGTACTTC. This codes for CASTQGGRTTDEQYF.

This rearrangement joins TRBV27 to TRBJ2-2; D perhaps matches TRBD2 (6 bases). Per germline, CDR1 MNHEY and CDR2 SMNVEV (reference sequence). V was shortened by 3 bases and J by 3 bases, with 11 bases between the two germline ends. This CDR3 has 15 residues. The chain's CDR3 is CASSFEGGDTGELFF. CDR3 nucleotides: TGTGCCAGCAGTTTTGAGGGAGGCGACACCGGGGAGCTGTTTTTT.

CDR3 residues: CASSVDPVAGAVEQFF. The CDR3 region has the DNA TGTGCCAGCAGCGTAGACCCCGTAGCGGGAGCGGTTGAGCAGTTCTTC. The J gene is TRBJ2-1, the V gene TRBV9; 9 bases match TRBD2. The CDR3 is 16 amino acids. With 0 bases clipped from V and 9 bases from J, the junction kept 10 bases outside the gene matches. CDR1 SGDLS and CDR2 YYNGEE come from the germline V gene.

The J gene is TRBJ1-2, the V gene TRBV2; D is unclear. Germline V gives CDR1 SNHLY, CDR2 FYNNEI. The CDR3 sequence is 15 residues long. Trimming removed 9 bases from V and 1 base from J, with 18 bases in between. The CDR3: CASRKLGRDNYGYTF. DNA of the CDR3: TGTGCCAGTAGAAAGCTCGGACGGGATAACTATGGCTACACCTTC.

V is TRBV18 and J is TRBJ1-2, with D possibly being TRBD1 (5 bases). Trimming left V 4 bases short and J 3 bases short, with 15 bases between. In germline, CDR1 is KGHSH, CDR2 LQKENI. The CDR3 extends over 15 amino acids. The chain's CDR3 is CASSLTGNMDYGYTF. DNA of the CDR3: TGTGCCAGCTCACTCACAGGTAACATGGACTATGGCTACACCTTC.

This CDR3 reads CASSTGQNLNTEAFF. CDR3 in DNA: TGCGCCAGCAGCACCGGACAGAATCTGAACACTGAAGCTTTCTTT. The chain carries TRBV5-1 and TRBJ1-1; maybe TRBD1 (6 bases). CDR1 and CDR2 (germline): SGHRS, YFSETQ. V lost 4 bases to trimming and J lost 0 bases, with 13 bases between them. The CDR3 is 15 residues long.

The V call is TRBV6-5, the J call TRBJ2-1; TRBD2 matches at 7 bases. Trimming took 4 bases from V and 5 from J; bases not matched to a gene: 5. Germline CDR1 and CDR2: MNHEY and SVGAGI. The CDR3 spans 14 residues. CDR3 sequence: CASSFGTINNEQFF. CDR3 coding DNA: TGTGCCAGCAGTTTCGGGACTATCAACAATGAGCAGTTCTTC.

V is TRBV5-1 and J is TRBJ1-1; 12 nucleotides line up with TRBD1. CDR3 length equals 15 residues. V lost 4 bases and J lost 5; bases outside the gene matches: 6. Germline assignment: CDR1 SGHRS and CDR2 YFSETQ. The CDR3 nucleotides read TGCGCCAGCAGCCTCCCGGGACAGGGGGCAACTGAAGCTTTCTTT. This sequence encodes CASSLPGQGATEAFF.

This clone was observed once. This chain links TRBV28 with TRBJ1-5, with 9 nucleotides matching TRBD1. After removal of 5 bases from V and 2 bases from J, the junction contained 7 bases not matched to a gene. CDR3 length: 16 residues. CDR1 and CDR2 from the germline V gene are MDHEN and SYDVKM. The CDR3 region is CASSHPRTGGNQPQHF. DNA for the CDR3: TGTGCCAGCAGTCACCCAAGGACAGGGGGCAATCAGCCCCAGCATTTT.

This rearrangement joins TRBV11-2 to TRBJ2-5, with 7 positions matching TRBD2. The CDR3 consists of 14 residues. Germline V gene sequence: CDR1 SGHAT, CDR2 FQNNGV. Germline trimming cut 4 bases from V and 5 bases from J; bases unmatched to any gene: 7. The CDR3 DNA sequence: TGTGCCAGCAGCTACGCGGGAGTAGGGGAGACCCAGTACTTC. Translation: CASSYAGVGETQYF.

V usage is TRBV7-9 and J usage is TRBJ1-5; TRBD1 might be the D (6 bases). Trimming removed 1 base at V and 6 bases at J, with 13 bases between. The CDR3 runs to 15 residues. Germline CDR1 reads SEHNR; CDR2 reads FQNEAQ (reference sequence). The DNA for the CDR3 is TGTGCCAGCAGCTTAGGGGCAGGGGTTAGTCAGCCCCAGCATTTT. The encoded protein is CASSLGAGVSQPQHF.

The chain combines TRBV5-1 with TRBJ2-7, with 8 bases that match TRBD1. V was pared by 4 bases and J by 3 bases, with 9 bases of the junction left unmatched. Germline V gene sequence: CDR1 SGHRS, CDR2 YFSETQ. This CDR3 region has 15 residues. DNA for the CDR3: TGCGCCAGCAGCCTGGCAGGGACAGGTTTCTACGAGCAGTACTTC. This gives the protein CASSLAGTGFYEQYF.

The sample holds a few counts of this clone. V gene TRBV5-1 combines with J gene TRBJ2-3, with 8 bases aligning to TRBD2. The V segment lost 4 bases and the J segment 4 bases; nucleotides outside the gene matches: 8. This CDR3 region has 15 residues. The germline gives CDR1 SGHRS, CDR2 YFSETQ. The CDR3 loop is CASSIGLANADTQYF. In DNA, the CDR3 is TGCGCCAGCAGCATAGGACTAGCAAACGCAGATACGCAGTATTTT.

The chain carries TRBV28 and TRBJ2-7; the match to TRBD1 covers 8 bases. This CDR3 is built from 15 residues. The trim removed 4 bases at V and 2 bases at J, leaving 7 bases unmatched. Germline V CDR1 and CDR2: MDHEN, SYDVKM. CDR3 residues: CASSWRDRPTYEQYF. As DNA, the CDR3 is TGTGCCAGCAGTTGGAGGGACAGGCCTACCTACGAGCAGTACTTC.

J is TRBJ2-7 and V is TRBV7-9; D gene ambiguous. Germline values: CDR1 SEHNR, CDR2 FQNEAQ (reference sequence). Trimming stripped 4 bases from V and 0 bases from J, with 19 bases between. CDR3 length: 17 amino acids. CDR3 region: CASSWWLGTQSSYEQYF. The CDR3 DNA sequence: TGTGCCAGCAGCTGGTGGTTGGGCACTCAGAGCTCCTACGAGCAGTACTTC. Combining the CDR3 with reference TRBV7-9 and TRBJ2-7 gives the whole variable domain DTGVSQNPRHKITKRGQNVTFRCDPISEHNRLYWYRQTLGQGPEFLTYFQNEAQLEKSRLLSDRFSAERPKGSFSTLEIQRTEQGDSAMYLCASSWWLGTQSSYEQYFGPGTRLTVT.

The chain carries TRBV5-1 and TRBJ1-2; 11 bases are shared with TRBD1. The CDR3 runs to 15 residues. With V trimmed by 6 bases and J by 7 bases, 11 bases remained unmatched. Germline V CDR1 and CDR2: SGHRS, YFSETQ. CDR3 protein: CASTERTGGAGGYTF. The DNA for the CDR3 is TGCGCCAGCACCGAAAGGACAGGGGGCGCGGGTGGCTACACCTTC.

The chain recombines TRBV4-1 with TRBJ2-5; D possibly corresponds to TRBD2 (6 bases). V lost 0 bases, J lost 4 bases, and 15 bases lay in between. This CDR3 region has 16 residues. Looked up from germline, CDR1 is MGHRA and CDR2 is YSYEKL. CDR3 nucleotides: TGCGCCAGCAGCCAAGATCAGGCGGGACGGGGAGAGACCCAGTACTTC. It encodes CASSQDQAGRGETQYF.

This chain connects TRBV18 to TRBJ2-7, with a tentative D call TRBD2 (5 bases). This CDR3 has 12 residues. The germline V and J ends were trimmed by 1 base and 5 bases, with 6 bases remaining between them. Germline V CDR1 and CDR2: KGHSH, LQKENI. The CDR3 protein is CASSPHGDEQYF. DNA of the CDR3: TGTGCCAGCTCACCACACGGGGACGAGCAGTACTTC.

This clone was counted between two and nine times. The CDR3 loop reads CAWRRGTSYNEQFF. CDR3 nucleotide sequence: TGTGCCTGGAGGAGGGGGACTAGCTACAATGAGCAGTTCTTC. The J gene is TRBJ2-1, the V gene TRBV30; 8 nucleotides line up with TRBD2. CDR1 and CDR2 (germline): GTSNPN, SVGIG (reference sequence). The length of the CDR3 is 14 residues. Trimming removed 3 bases from V and 3 bases from J; junction bases left unmatched: 4.

V and J are TRBV5-6 and TRBJ2-3; possibly TRBD2 for D (6 bases). Germline CDR1 reads SGHDT; CDR2 reads YYEEEE. Trimming pared 1 base from V and 3 bases from J, leaving 12 bases between. CDR3 size: 15 residues. CDR3 bases: TGTGCCAGCAGCTTGCGCGGGATTAGGACAGATACGCAGTATTTT. This codes for CASSLRGIRTDTQYF.

The chain has TRBV6-5 and TRBJ1-3, with D possibly TRBD1 on 6 matching bases. The V end was cut by 8 bases, the J end by 1 base, with 9 bases between. The CDR3 spans 13 residues. CDR1 is MNHEY, CDR2 SVGAGI, per germline. DNA of the CDR3: TGTGCCAGCGCTAGGGGGTCTGGAAACACCATATATTTT. Encoded protein: CASARGSGNTIYF.

The chain joins TRBV7-9 to TRBJ1-5; no reliable D call. Trimming shortened V by 2 bases and J by 3 bases, and 14 bases separated the two germline ends. This CDR3 has 16 residues. CDR1 is SEHNR, CDR2 FQNEAQ, per germline (reference sequence). The CDR3, as DNA: TGTGCCAGCAGCTTACAGACCCCAGGTTACAATCAGCCCCAGCATTTT. Encoded protein: CASSLQTPGYNQPQHF.

The chain uses TRBV7-6 and TRBJ2-5; the match to TRBD2 covers 10 bases. With V trimmed by 5 bases and J by 7 bases, 16 bases remained unmatched. CDR1 and CDR2 (germline): SGHVS, FNYEAQ. The CDR3 is 17 amino acids. CDR3 loop: CASSASPAGGPGVTQYF. In nucleotides, the CDR3 is TGTGCCAGCAGCGCCTCCCCAGCGGGGGGGCCGGGGGTGACCCAGTACTTC.

The gene calls are TRBV11-2 and TRBJ1-1; maybe TRBD1 (6 bases). Per the germline V gene, CDR1 is SGHAT and CDR2 is FQNNGV. V was trimmed by 2 bases and J by 3 bases, leaving 13 bases between them. This CDR3 comprises 15 residues. CDR3 sequence reads: CASSLSGGKHTEAFF. CDR3 coding DNA: TGTGCCAGCAGCTTAAGCGGGGGCAAGCACACTGAAGCTTTCTTT.

The rearrangement uses TRBV27 and TRBJ2-5, with 7 bases lining up with TRBD1. The J segment lost 4 bases and the V segment lost 5 bases, leaving 7 bases of the junction unmatched. The CDR3 consists of 14 residues. Germline V CDR1 and CDR2: MNHEY, SMNVEV (reference sequence). CDR3 DNA: TGTGCCAGCAGTCGTAGGGGGCAGGTAGAGACCCAGTACTTC. It translates to CASSRRGQVETQYF.